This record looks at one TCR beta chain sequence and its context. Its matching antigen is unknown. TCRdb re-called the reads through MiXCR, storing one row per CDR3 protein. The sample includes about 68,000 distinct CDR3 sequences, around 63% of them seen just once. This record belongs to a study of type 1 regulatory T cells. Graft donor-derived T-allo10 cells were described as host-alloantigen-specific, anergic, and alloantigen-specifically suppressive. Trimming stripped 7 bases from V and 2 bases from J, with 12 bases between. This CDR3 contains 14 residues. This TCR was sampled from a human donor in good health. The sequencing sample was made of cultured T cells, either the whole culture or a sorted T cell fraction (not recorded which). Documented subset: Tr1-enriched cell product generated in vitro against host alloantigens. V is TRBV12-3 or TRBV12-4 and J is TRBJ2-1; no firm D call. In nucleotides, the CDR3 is TGTGCCAGCACCTTCGGGTCTACCTACAATGAGCAGTTCTTC. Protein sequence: CASTFGSTYNEQFF.